This T cell receptor (beta chain) came from a study of blood T cell repertoires in COVID-19. As for the study in general: Specimens from acute and convalescent COVID-19 originated in the United States, Italy and Spain.

Authors' methods: Amplification with reference gene primers provided the estimates of nucleated cell counts. Sequencing used immunoSEQ multiplex PCR; TCRdb keeps in-frame clones, though not all of them. V and J calls and clone size come straight from that table; D and trimming were deduced from the DNA. The data show a few hundred thousand clones, more than 70% seen once. The germline V gene encodes CDR1 LGHDT and CDR2 YNNKEL (reference sequence). V lost 4 bases, J lost 10 bases, and 4 bases stayed unmatched. The CDR3 runs to 13 residues. The origin of this receptor is a woman in her forties or fifties with acute or convalescent COVID-19. Sequencing was carried out using peripheral blood. This sequence joins TRBV3-1 (or the pseudogene TRBV3-2) and TRBJ2-4, with 10 bases fitting TRBD1. DNA for the CDR3: TGTGCCAGCAGCCTCCCGGGACAGGGGATTCAGTACTTC. Translating it yields CASSLPGQGIQYF.